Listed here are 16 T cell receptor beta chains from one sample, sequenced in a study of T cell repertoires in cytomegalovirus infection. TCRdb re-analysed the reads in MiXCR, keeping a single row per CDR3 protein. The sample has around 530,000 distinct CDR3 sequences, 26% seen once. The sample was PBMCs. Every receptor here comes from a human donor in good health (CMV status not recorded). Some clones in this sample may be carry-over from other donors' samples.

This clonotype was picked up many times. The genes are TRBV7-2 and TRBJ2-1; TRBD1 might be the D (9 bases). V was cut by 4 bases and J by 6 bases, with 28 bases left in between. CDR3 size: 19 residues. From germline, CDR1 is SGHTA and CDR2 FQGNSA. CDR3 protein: CASSYRTGALAGAGNEQFF. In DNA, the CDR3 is TGTGCCAGCAGCTATAGGACAGGGGCGCTAGCGGGTGCGGGCAATGAGCAGTTCTTC.

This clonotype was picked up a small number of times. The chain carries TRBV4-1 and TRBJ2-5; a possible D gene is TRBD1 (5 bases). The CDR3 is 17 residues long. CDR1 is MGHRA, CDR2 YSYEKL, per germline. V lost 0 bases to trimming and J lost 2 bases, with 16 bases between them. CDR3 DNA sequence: TGCGCCAGCAGCCAAGAGGAGACAGTTCCTTGGCAAGAGACCCAGTACTTC. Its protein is CASSQEETVPWQETQYF.

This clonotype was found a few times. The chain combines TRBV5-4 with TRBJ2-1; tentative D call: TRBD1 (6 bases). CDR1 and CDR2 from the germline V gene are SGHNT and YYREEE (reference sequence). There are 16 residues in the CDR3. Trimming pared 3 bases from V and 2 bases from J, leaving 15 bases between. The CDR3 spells CASSSLGTRPYNEQFF. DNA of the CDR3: TGTGCCAGCAGCTCGCTTGGGACACGCCCCTACAATGAGCAGTTCTTC.

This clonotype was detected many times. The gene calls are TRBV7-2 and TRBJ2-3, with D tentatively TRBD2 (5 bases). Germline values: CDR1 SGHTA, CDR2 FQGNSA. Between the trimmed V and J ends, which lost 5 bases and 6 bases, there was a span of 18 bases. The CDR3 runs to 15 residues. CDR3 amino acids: CASSPRTATGDTQYF. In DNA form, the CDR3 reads TGTGCCAGCAGCCCTCGGACTGCCACGGGGGATACGCAGTATTTT.

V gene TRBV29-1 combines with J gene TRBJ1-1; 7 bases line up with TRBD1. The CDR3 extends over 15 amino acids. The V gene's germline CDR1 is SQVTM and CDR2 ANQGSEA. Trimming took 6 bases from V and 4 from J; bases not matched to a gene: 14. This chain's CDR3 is CSVGNGQAWLTEAFF. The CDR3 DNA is TGCAGCGTCGGAAACGGACAGGCGTGGCTCACTGAAGCTTTCTTT.

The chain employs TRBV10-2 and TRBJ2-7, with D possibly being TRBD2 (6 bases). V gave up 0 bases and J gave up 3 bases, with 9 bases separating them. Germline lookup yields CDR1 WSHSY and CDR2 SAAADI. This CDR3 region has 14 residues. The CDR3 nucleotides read TGCGCCAGCAGTGAGTCGACTAGGGTCTACGAGCAGTACGTC. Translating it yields CASSESTRVYEQYV.

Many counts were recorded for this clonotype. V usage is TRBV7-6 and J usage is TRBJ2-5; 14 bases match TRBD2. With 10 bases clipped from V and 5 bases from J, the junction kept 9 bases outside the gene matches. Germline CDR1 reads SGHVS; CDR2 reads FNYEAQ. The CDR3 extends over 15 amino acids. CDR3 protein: CAISGTSGRVETQYF. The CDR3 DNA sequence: TGTGCCATCTCTGGGACTAGCGGGAGAGTGGAGACCCAGTACTTC.

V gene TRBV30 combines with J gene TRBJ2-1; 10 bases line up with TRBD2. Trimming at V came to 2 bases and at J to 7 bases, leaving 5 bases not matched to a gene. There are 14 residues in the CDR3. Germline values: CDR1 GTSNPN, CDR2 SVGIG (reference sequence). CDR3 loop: CAWSTSGVYNEQFF. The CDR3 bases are TGTGCCTGGAGTACTAGCGGGGTGTATAATGAGCAGTTCTTC.

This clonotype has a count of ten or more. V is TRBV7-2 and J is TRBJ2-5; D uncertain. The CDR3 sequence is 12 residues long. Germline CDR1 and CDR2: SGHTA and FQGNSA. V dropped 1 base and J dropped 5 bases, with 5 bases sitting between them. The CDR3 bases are TGTGCCAGCAGCTTAGTGAAGGAGACCCAGTACTTC. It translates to CASSLVKETQYF.

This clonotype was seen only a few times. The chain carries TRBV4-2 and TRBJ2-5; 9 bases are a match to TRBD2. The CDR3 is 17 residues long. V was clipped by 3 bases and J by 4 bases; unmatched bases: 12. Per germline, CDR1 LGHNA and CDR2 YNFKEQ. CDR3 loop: CASSQELSGRGRETQYF. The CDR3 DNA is TGTGCCAGCAGCCAGGAACTTAGCGGGAGAGGTAGAGAGACCCAGTACTTC.

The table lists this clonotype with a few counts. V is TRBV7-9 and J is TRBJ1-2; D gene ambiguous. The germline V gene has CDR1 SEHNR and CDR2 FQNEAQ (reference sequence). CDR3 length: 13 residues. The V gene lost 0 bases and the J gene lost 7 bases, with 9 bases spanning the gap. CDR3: CASSLAGPLGYTF. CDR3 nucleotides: TGTGCCAGCAGCTTAGCAGGGCCGCTTGGCTACACCTTC.

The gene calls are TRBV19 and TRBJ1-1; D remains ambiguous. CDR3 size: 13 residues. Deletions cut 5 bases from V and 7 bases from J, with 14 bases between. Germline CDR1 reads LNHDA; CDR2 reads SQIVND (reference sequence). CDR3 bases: TGTGCCAGTAGTCCCACCCCGGGCGGTGAAGCTTTCTTT. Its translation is CASSPTPGGEAFF.

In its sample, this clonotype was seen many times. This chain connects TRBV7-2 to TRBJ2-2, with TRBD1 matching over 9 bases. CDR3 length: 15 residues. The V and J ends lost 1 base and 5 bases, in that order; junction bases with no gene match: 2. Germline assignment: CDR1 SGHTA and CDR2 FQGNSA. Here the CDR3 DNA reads TGTGCCAGCAGCTTAGTAGGGACAGGGACCGGGGAGCTGTTTTTT. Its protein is CASSLVGTGTGELFF.

For the CDR3, the DNA is TGTGCCAGCAGCTTAGATCCAGTCTCTAACTATGGCTACACCTTC. Its protein is CASSLDPVSNYGYTF. The chain joins TRBV7-2 to TRBJ1-2; no clear D. Germline loops: CDR1 SGHTA, CDR2 FQGNSA. The CDR3 runs to 15 residues. Between the trimmed V and J ends, which lost 1 base and 0 bases, there was a span of 9 bases.

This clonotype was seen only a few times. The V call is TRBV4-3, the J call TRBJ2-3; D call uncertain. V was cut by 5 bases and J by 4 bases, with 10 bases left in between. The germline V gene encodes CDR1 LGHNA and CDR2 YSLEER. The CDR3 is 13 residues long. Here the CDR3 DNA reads TGCGCCAGCAGCTCTCGAATCGCAGATACGCAGTATTTT. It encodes CASSSRIADTQYF.

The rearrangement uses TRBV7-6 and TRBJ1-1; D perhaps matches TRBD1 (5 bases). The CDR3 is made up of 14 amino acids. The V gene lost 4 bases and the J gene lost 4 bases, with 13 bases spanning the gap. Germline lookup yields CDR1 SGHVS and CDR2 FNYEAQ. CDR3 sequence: CASSSQGGVTEAFF. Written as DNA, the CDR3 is TGTGCCAGCAGCTCCCAGGGTGGGGTCACTGAAGCTTTCTTT.